Each of the 11 T cell receptor beta chains below was sequenced from the same sample in a study of T-cell memory formation after mild COVID-19 (dated by TCRdb to the early 2020s). The library was made by 5' RACE. For sequencing, an Illumina NovaSeq 6000 was employed. TCRdb reprocessed the public reads (quality trimming at Q25 with fastp, clone calling with MiXCR) and kept in-frame beta chains. Rows are combined by CDR3 protein, so each entry shows the most common genes and DNA. The sample table lists about 350,000 distinct CDR3 sequences, 12% to 15% of them with a count of one. 22% of the sample belongs to the ten largest clones. Source material: PBMCs or a T cell subset sorted from them (not recorded which). The receptors were gathered from a man between 18 and 29 years old who had mild COVID-19 (a few samples of this study predate the infection). The sample titles of this study are shuffled in the database, so cell type and time point are left out; the donor was told from shared clones.

This clonotype was detected only a few times. The rearrangement links TRBV7-9 to TRBJ1-2; D gene ambiguous. Germline V gives CDR1 SEHNR, CDR2 FQNEAQ (reference sequence). V was cut by 3 bases and J by 4 bases, with 9 bases left in between. The CDR3 covers 13 residues. CDR3 protein: CASSFGRSYGYTF. In nucleotides, the CDR3 is TGTGCCAGCAGCTTCGGCAGGAGCTATGGCTACACCTTC.

This CDR3 reads CASSLDSARNQPQHF. The CDR3 DNA reads TGTGCCAGCAGCCTGGACAGTGCGCGTAATCAGCCCCAGCATTTT. This chain connects TRBV6-2 or TRBV6-3 to TRBJ1-5; possibly TRBD1 for D (6 bases). The ends were cut back, 6 bases at V and 4 bases at J, with 16 bases in the middle. CDR3 length equals 15 residues. Germline CDR1 MNHEY, CDR2 SVGEGT.

This clonotype was picked up many times. The V gene is TRBV21-1, the J gene TRBJ2-7; the D call TRBD2 from the table was never checked on the DNA. TRBV21-1 is classified as a pseudogene. This CDR3 spans 13 amino acids. The CDR3 DNA follows: TGTGCCAGCAGCAAAGGCGGGGCCTACGAGCAGTACGTC. Translation: CASSKGGAYEQYV.

This clonotype was recorded a few times. The rearrangement links TRBV6-6 to TRBJ2-5; TRBD2 matches 7 bases. The CDR3 totals 15 residues. The V and J ends lost 7 bases and 5 bases, in that order; junction bases with no gene match: 13. CDR1 is MNHNY and CDR2 is SVGAGI in the germline V gene (reference sequence). CDR3: CASTRPSGGGETQYF. CDR3 DNA: TGTGCCAGCACCAGACCCTCGGGAGGTGGGGAGACCCAGTACTTC.

Here the CDR3 reads CASSQQAGEGYTF. DNA of the CDR3: TGTGCCAGCAGCCAGCAGGCAGGGGAAGGCTACACCTTC. This chain joins TRBV7-2 and TRBJ1-2; tentative D call: TRBD1 (6 bases). The V end was cut by 5 bases, the J end by 8 bases, with 15 bases between. Germline loops: CDR1 SGHTA, CDR2 FQGNSA. The length of the CDR3 is 13 residues.

This clonotype was counted a few times. CDR3 sequence reads: CASRLSMNTEAFF. The CDR3 DNA sequence: TGTGCCAGCAGGCTCTCCATGAACACTGAAGCTTTCTTT. This chain uses TRBV12-3 or TRBV12-4 with TRBJ1-1, with no clear D. The CDR3 totals 13 residues. The V and J ends lost 6 bases and 0 bases respectively, with 8 bases between them.

The chain couples TRBV20-1 to TRBJ1-1; no clear D gene. Trimming pared 0 bases from V and 2 bases from J, leaving 7 bases between. The CDR3 is 13 residues long. Germline V lookup: CDR1 DFQATT, CDR2 SNEGSKA (reference sequence). The CDR3 loop is CSARDKGNTEAFF. CDR3 DNA sequence: TGCAGTGCTAGAGACAAGGGTAACACTGAAGCTTTCTTT.

This clonotype has only a few counts. The chain employs TRBV15 and TRBJ1-2; 7 bases agree with TRBD1. CDR1 and CDR2 from the germline V gene are LNHNV and YYDKDF (reference sequence). This CDR3 has 13 amino acids. V lost 6 bases, J lost 2 bases, and 3 bases stayed unmatched. This CDR3 reads CATSPDRNYGYTF. The CDR3 nucleotides read TGTGCCACCAGTCCGGACAGGAACTATGGCTACACCTTC.

This clonotype was found a few times. The gene calls are TRBV29-1 and TRBJ1-1; 7 nucleotides line up with TRBD1. This CDR3 is built from 16 residues. Germline V lookup: CDR1 SQVTM, CDR2 ANQGSEA. The V segment lost 2 bases and the J segment 0 bases; nucleotides outside the gene matches: 9. CDR3 DNA: TGCAGCGTTGAATCGATCGAACAGGGGATGAACACTGAAGCTTTCTTT. It is translated as CSVESIEQGMNTEAFF.

This clonotype was observed a few times. The chain uses TRBV2 and TRBJ2-2; D not resolved. Trimming shortened V by 6 bases and J by 6 bases, and 11 bases separated the two germline ends. Germline loops: CDR1 SNHLY, CDR2 FYNNEI. The length of the CDR3 is 13 residues. The DNA for the CDR3 is TGTGCCAGCAGCGCCGAGGTGGCCGGGGAGCTGTTTTTT. As protein: CASSAEVAGELFF.

This clonotype was counted only a few times. The chain carries TRBV7-3 and TRBJ2-3, with D possibly being TRBD1 or TRBD2 (5 bases each). This CDR3 spans 14 amino acids. Germline V gives CDR1 SGHTA, CDR2 FQGTGA. V lost 5 bases, J lost 1 base, and 10 bases lay in between. The CDR3 DNA sequence: TGTGCCAGCAGCCTAAGGGACGGCACAGATACGCAGTATTTT. Its translation is CASSLRDGTDTQYF.